The rows below give T cell receptor beta chains drawn from one sample of a study of OX40 agonist ivuxolimab in advanced cancers. Only in-frame clones appear in the TCRdb table, and some are missing; sequencing was by immunoSEQ multiplex PCR. This table has around 62,000 clones, roughly 82% appearing once. The source material was CD4+ or CD8+ T cells sorted from blood, sampled in a trial of the OX40 agonist ivuxolimab. These receptors originate from an adult with an advanced solid tumor such as melanoma, head and neck, liver or kidney cancer. Each CDR3 is given with its conserved first and last residue. D genes are given only for firm matches. Size is omitted from some rows. Given values are once, few, many or a class for expanded clones.

NA	TRBV2	TRBJ2-3	few	CASSATATDTQYF	TGTGCCAGCAGTGCGACAGCTACAGATACGCAGTATTTT
NA	TRBV7-9	TRBJ2-5	NA	CASSEQGSAQYF	TGTGCCAGCAGCGAACAGGGTTCGGCCCAGTACTTC
NA	TRBV6-6	TRBJ2-7	NA	CASSYSFGTEQYF	TGTGCCAGCAGTTACTCTTTCGGGACAGAGCAGTACTTC
NA	TRBV10-2	TRBJ2-3	NA	CASSEAVFGGPSTDTQYF	TGCGCCAGCAGTGAAGCGGTGTTTGGGGGCCCTAGCACAGATACGCAGTATTTT
NA	TRBV19	TRBJ2-2	NA	CASSIKANTGELFF	TGTGCCAGTAGTATAAAAGCGAACACCGGGGAGCTGTTTTTT
TRBD1	TRBV28	TRBJ1-2	NA	CASGLIGTAANYGYTF	TGTGCCAGCGGACTAATAGGGACAGCCGCTAACTATGGCTACACCTTC
NA	TRBV29-1	TRBJ2-2	few	CSVGLGTAWGELFF	TGCAGCGTAGGACTTGGGACTGCCTGGGGGGAGCTGTTTTTT
NA	TRBV2	TRBJ1-2	NA	CASSEGGINYGYTF	TGTGCCAGCAGTGAAGGGGGAATTAACTATGGCTACACCTTC
NA	TRBV5-4	TRBJ1-4	NA	CASSFSTGPNEKLFF	TGTGCCAGCAGCTTTAGTACAGGGCCTAATGAAAAACTGTTTTTT
NA	TRBV11-1	TRBJ2-5	NA	CASSLVIRETQYF	TGTGCCAGCAGCTTAGTGATTCGTGAGACCCAGTACTTC
NA	TRBV5-1	TRBJ2-5	few	CASSLQETQYF	TGCGCCAGCAGCTTGCAAGAGACCCAGTACTTC
NA	TRBV19	TRBJ1-2	NA	CAARVGYGYTF	TGTGCCGCCCGGGTGGGTTATGGCTACACCTTC
NA	TRBV5-1	TRBJ2-3	NA	CASSLAGQPTDTQYF	TGCGCCAGCAGCTTGGCGGGCCAGCCCACAGATACGCAGTATTTT
NA	TRBV7-9	TRBJ2-3	NA	CASSFGGSTDTQYF	TGTGCCAGCAGCTTTGGCGGCAGCACAGATACGCAGTATTTT
NA	TRBV11-2	TRBJ2-3	NA	CASSLTSKDTQYF	TGTGCCAGCAGCTTAACTAGCAAAGATACGCAGTATTTT
TRBD1	TRBV5-1	TRBJ1-4	NA	CASSLAGGYEKLFF	TGCGCCAGCAGCTTGGCAGGGGGTTATGAAAAACTGTTTTTT
NA	TRBV7-6	TRBJ1-4	once	CASSLLSGATNEKLFF	TGTGCCAGCAGCTTACTCTCGGGAGCAACTAATGAAAAACTGTTTTTT
TRBD1	TRBV5-1	TRBJ1-4	once	CASSGSQGARDEKLFF	TGCGCCAGCAGCGGGTCACAGGGGGCGCGGGACGAAAAACTGTTTTTT
NA	TRBV28	TRBJ1-1	once	CASSLALVRGPMNTEAFF	TGTGCCAGCAGTTTAGCCCTAGTCAGGGGCCCCATGAACACTGAAGCTTTCTTT
TRBD2	TRBV9	TRBJ2-7	NA	CASSASSGGPYEQYF	TGTGCCAGCAGCGCGTCGAGCGGGGGGCCCTACGAGCAGTACTTC
NA	TRBV5-1	TRBJ2-5	NA	CASSRQGRGEETQYF	TGCGCCAGCAGCCGACAGGGGCGGGGGGAAGAGACCCAGTACTTC
TRBD2	TRBV9	TRBJ2-5	NA	CASSSGTGLEGTQYF	TGTGCCAGCAGCTCAGGGACGGGACTAGAGGGGACCCAGTACTTC
NA	TRBV19	TRBJ1-5	NA	CASSHRGNNQPQHF	TGTGCCAGTAGTCATCGGGGGAATAATCAGCCCCAGCATTTT
NA	TRBV9	TRBJ2-7	NA	CASSVGLDRSYEQYF	TGTGCCAGCAGCGTAGGATTGGACCGCTCCTACGAGCAGTACTTC
TRBD2	TRBV11-2	TRBJ2-5	NA	CASSFRLAGGLGETQYF	TGTGCCAGCAGCTTCCGACTAGCGGGGGGGCTCGGAGAGACCCAGTACTTC